Here is one T cell receptor beta chain with its context. The target antigen is unknown. This sample is drawn from a study of T cells after yellow fever vaccination. Overall study context: Fractions with few cells were prepared using SMART-Seq v4 Ultra Low Input.

Germline values: CDR1 DFQATT, CDR2 SNEGSKA (reference sequence). This CDR3 comprises 11 residues. The V end lost 6 bases, the J end lost 1 base, and 6 bases lay between the germline ends. Findings and limits, study-wide: The secondary response showed a weaker magnitude and a faster peak, day 5 versus 15.

TCRdb reprocessed the 5' RACE reads with MiXCR, giving one entry per CDR3 protein. This table has around 590,000 distinct CDR3 sequences, about 12% appearing once. The clonotype comes from a man aged 30 to 39 who received the YFV17D yellow fever vaccine. The starting material was PBMCs, obtained on the day of the yellow fever booster vaccination. The rearrangement joins TRBV20-1 to TRBJ1-1; no clear D. CDR3 residues: CSAPANTEAFF. CDR3 DNA: TGCAGTGCCCCCGCGAACACTGAAGCTTTCTTT.